The rows below give T cell receptor beta chains drawn from one sample of a study of regulatory T cells in long-lasting Graves disease. TCRdb re-called the multiplex PCR reads with MiXCR, one entry per CDR3 protein. The sample shows almost 450,000 distinct CDR3 sequences, around 17% of them seen only once. These data also formed part of another study, on T cells in Graves' hyperthyroidism and ophthalmopathy.

The sequencing here drew on peripheral blood mononuclear cells (PBMCs), taken at new diagnosis, from a patient treated with antithyroid drugs. These receptors all come from a young woman with Graves disease. Both conserved end residues are part of each CDR3. The D gene is left open where the match is weak. Clone size appears in some rows only: once, few, many, or a class for an expanded clone.

TGCGCCAGCAGCCAAGGGGGGGCTTTGGGGGGCTACACCTTC,CASSQGGALGGYTF,TRBJ1-2,TRBV4-1,-,-
TGTGCCAGCAGCTTGACGCCCCCGGGGGCTAGCACAGATACGCAGTATTTT,CASSLTPPGASTDTQYF,TRBJ2-3,TRBV7-6,many,-
TGTGCCAGCAGTTACTACGGACACGGGGCTGAAGCTTTCTTT,CASSYYGHGAEAFF,TRBJ1-1,TRBV6-7,-,-
TGTGCCAGCAGCTCTCAAACAGGGTTTTCCGGAGAGACCCAGTACTTC,CASSSQTGFSGETQYF,TRBJ2-5,TRBV7-6,-,-
TGCAGTGCCCTTCACTCGAATGGCTACACCTTC,CSALHSNGYTF,TRBJ1-2,TRBV20-1,many,-
TGTGCCAGCAGTTTACTAAGACTAGCGCTCCAAGAGACCCAGTACTTC,CASSLLRLALQETQYF,TRBJ2-5,TRBV28,-,TRBD2
TGTGCCAGCAGCCAAACCCGGGACACACAAGAGACCCAGTACTTC,CASSQTRDTQETQYF,TRBJ2-5,TRBV3-1,many,-
TGTGCCAGCAGCCAAGACCCCACAGGGTTGGGCTACACCTTC,CASSQDPTGLGYTF,TRBJ1-2,TRBV3-1,many,-
TGTGCCAGCAGAGGATTCGGCCTAAACACAGATACGCAGTATTTT,CASRGFGLNTDTQYF,TRBJ2-3,TRBV28,many,-
TGTGCCAGCAGTTTCGGCAGGCCTAATGAAAAACTGTTTTTT,CASSFGRPNEKLFF,TRBJ1-4,TRBV27,few,-
TGTGCCAGCAGTCCGGGGGGTACTAGGGGATCACCCCTCCACTTT,CASSPGGTRGSPLHF,TRBJ1-6,TRBV27,many,-
TGCAGCGAGACCATGAGCGGTTCCAAGGAGACCCAGTACTTC,CSETMSGSKETQYF,TRBJ2-5,TRBV20-1,few,-
TGTGCCAGCTCCCCTGGGCAGCCTGGGTATGGCTACACCTTC,CASSPGQPGYGYTF,TRBJ1-2,TRBV18,many,-
TGTGCCAGCAGTGGGGGTAGTAGCCCATTCTATTACAATGAGCAGTTCTTC,CASSGGSSPFYYNEQFF,TRBJ2-1,TRBV12-3/TRBV12-4,many,-
TGTGCCAGCAGCTTAGCCCGAGTGGGACTAGCCCGCTCCTACAATGAGCAGTTCTTC,CASSLARVGLARSYNEQFF,TRBJ2-1,TRBV7-2,few,TRBD2
TGTGCCAGCAGTGAAGCCCATCGGACAGGGAAAGGCTACGAGCAGTACTTC,CASSEAHRTGKGYEQYF,TRBJ2-7,TRBV6-1,many,TRBD1
TGTGCCAGCAGTGATTCTAGCGGACGTAGGGGTAATGAGCAGTTCTTC,CASSDSSGRRGNEQFF,TRBJ2-1,TRBV2,many,TRBD2
TGTGCCAGCAGTTCCCGTTATGGCTACACCTTC,CASSSRYGYTF,TRBJ1-2,TRBV6-2/TRBV6-3,many,-
TGCAGTGCTTCTCTTGGCTCTGGGGCCAACGTCCTGACTTTC,CSASLGSGANVLTF,TRBJ2-6,TRBV20-1,-,-
TGCGCCAGCACCTGGGACGGCACTAACTATGGCTACACCTTC,CASTWDGTNYGYTF,TRBJ1-2,TRBV10-2,-,-
TGCGCCAGCAGTGAAGGCGACACCGGGGAGCTGTTTTTT,CASSEGDTGELFF,TRBJ2-2,TRBV10-1,many,-
TGTGCCTGCACTATATCTGGCTCTGGAAACACCATATATTTT,CACTISGSGNTIYF,TRBJ1-3,TRBV2,few,-
TGTGCCAGCAGCTCGGAGGAGGGGAGCGCCTTAAATGGCTACACCTTC,CASSSEEGSALNGYTF,TRBJ1-2,TRBV5-1,-,-
TGTGCCAGCAGCTTCGACAGGGCGGGCTCTGGAAACACCATATATTTT,CASSFDRAGSGNTIYF,TRBJ1-3,TRBV5-5,-,TRBD1
TGTGCCAGCAGCCGAGCTACAGGGGGCCAGGGGGCTTTCTTT,CASSRATGGQGAFF,TRBJ1-1,TRBV13,many,TRBD1
TGCAGTGCTAGAGAGGTTAACCGGGGTCCCAATCAGCCCCAGCATTTT,CSAREVNRGPNQPQHF,TRBJ1-5,TRBV20-1,-,-
TGTGTCACACGGGGGGATAGCAATCAGCCCCAGCATTTT,CVTRGDSNQPQHF,TRBJ1-5,TRBV6-1,many,-
TGCAGTGCTCGGCCGGAGGGACTCCCAACAGTCATGGGTACGCAGTATTTT,CSARPEGLPTVMGTQYF,TRBJ2-3,TRBV20-1,few,-
TGTGCCAGCAGGAGCAGGGCCGGGAGGGGGTACAATGAGCAGTTCTTC,CASRSRAGRGYNEQFF,TRBJ2-1,TRBV13,-,TRBD2
TGTGCCAGCAGCTTTGGGCAAGGCGAGCAGTACTTC,CASSFGQGEQYF,TRBJ2-7,TRBV5-6,few,-
TGCGCCAGCAGCTTGGCCGGGACAGGGGGCCCAAACTTC,CASSLAGTGGPNF,TRBJ2-1,TRBV5-1,-,TRBD1
TGTGCCAGTCGAAATCAGGGTACCTATGGCTACACCTTC,CASRNQGTYGYTF,TRBJ1-2,TRBV27,many,-
TGTGCCAGCAGCTTAACGGGACTCCCCTGGGATGAGCAGTTCTTC,CASSLTGLPWDEQFF,TRBJ2-1,TRBV7-3,many,-